This TCR beta chain was recovered during a study of blood T cells in healthy people across ages. Study details: The template switching approach captured approximately one barcoded beta molecule for every two T cells. Findings of the study overall: Diversity estimates from one million T cells were considered underestimates.

The germline V gene has CDR1 SGHTA and CDR2 FQGNSA. The CDR3 is made up of 15 amino acids. This clonotype was counted only a few times. Its cognate antigen is unknown. An end of the junction does not agree with germline; a read error may underlie this. Primed by a sample-barcoded 5' primer and a J-beta primer mix, a second PCR proceeded for roughly 7 to 12 cycles. Each CDR3 protein gets one entry after TCRdb re-called the 5' RACE reads with MiXCR. The sample consists of more than 750,000 distinct CDR3 sequences, about 29% of them appearing once. These data were likewise used in another study, on T cells of mothers and their children. That work states: The whole RNA yield was converted to cDNA, around 1.4 ug per 15 ul.

This clonotype was obtained from a woman aged 40 to 49 in good health. Sequenced: blood. V and J are TRBV7-2 and TRBJ2-7, with TRBD2 matching over 7 bases. CDR3 sequence reads: CANSLEGRGPYEQYF. CDR3 in DNA: TGTGCCAACAGCTTAGAGGGGAGGGGACCCTACGAGCAGTACTTC.